One and the same sample provided the 7 T cell receptor beta chains below, sequenced in a study of control samples from healthy donors and cancer patients. Sequencing used immunoSEQ multiplex PCR; TCRdb keeps in-frame clones, though not all of them. This table has fewer than 95,000 clones, roughly nine tenths appearing once. Specimen: blood. These receptors were obtained from a man aged 25-45 years in good health.

The genes are TRBV5-1 and TRBJ2-7; D gene ambiguous. CDR1 is SGHRS, CDR2 YFSETQ, per germline. Between the trimmed V and J ends, which lost 1 base and 0 bases, there was a span of 8 bases. This CDR3 contains 14 residues. The CDR3 sequence is CASSLTVSSYEQYF. Here the CDR3 DNA reads TGCGCCAGCAGCTTGACAGTTAGCTCCTACGAGCAGTACTTC.

The rearrangement uses TRBV27 and TRBJ1-2; D perhaps matches TRBD1 (6 bases). Trimming stripped 4 bases from V and 8 bases from J, with 17 bases between. The germline V gene encodes CDR1 MNHEY and CDR2 SMNVEV (reference sequence). The CDR3 extends over 14 amino acids. CDR3 sequence: CASSSQPTQGGYTF. The CDR3 bases are TGTGCCAGCAGTTCCCAACCGACCCAGGGGGGCTACACCTTC.

The chain is built from TRBV6-5 and TRBJ2-2, with TRBD1 identical over 7 bases. J was trimmed by 1 base and V by 6 bases; bases with no gene match: 5. Looked up from germline, CDR1 is MNHEY and CDR2 is SVGAGI. This CDR3 comprises 15 residues. The DNA of the CDR3 is TGTGCCAGCAGAGGCACAGGGGTGAACACCGGGGAGCTGTTTTTT. This encodes CASRGTGVNTGELFF.

This chain uses TRBV6-5 with TRBJ1-2; TRBD1 is a possible D gene (6 bases). V lost 6 bases and J 4 bases, leaving 15 bases between the germline ends. The CDR3 has 14 residues. The germline V gene encodes CDR1 MNHEY and CDR2 SVGAGI. The CDR3 sequence is CASRRTRGPYGYTF. CDR3 bases: TGTGCCAGCAGGCGGACCAGGGGTCCCTATGGCTACACCTTC.

This clone was seen once. In nucleotides, the CDR3 is TGCAGCGTTACCATACAGGGGGAGACCCAGTACTTC. As protein: CSVTIQGETQYF. The V gene is TRBV29-1, the J gene TRBJ2-5, with 7 bases aligning to TRBD1. CDR3 length: 12 amino acids. J gave up 5 bases and V 5 bases, and 5 bases lay outside the gene matches. In germline, CDR1 is SQVTM, CDR2 ANQGSEA.

The chain couples TRBV19 to TRBJ2-7, with 7 bases aligning to TRBD2. The length of the CDR3 is 12 residues. The germline V gene has CDR1 LNHDA and CDR2 SQIVND (reference sequence). Unmatched junction bases numbered 5, after V lost 6 bases and J lost 6 bases. The CDR3 here is CASSLSGGEQYV. The CDR3 DNA reads TGTGCCAGTAGCCTGTCGGGGGGCGAGCAGTACGTC.

This chain joins TRBV10-3 and TRBJ1-2; TRBD1 matches 9 bases. The CDR3 runs 15 residues. CDR1 and CDR2 (germline): ENHRY, SYGVKD. After removal of 8 bases from V and 9 bases from J, the junction contained 16 bases not matched to a gene. CDR3 nucleotides: TGTGCCATCCAATCGGAACCGGGACAGGGCATTAGCTACACCTTC. Amino acids: CAIQSEPGQGISYTF.